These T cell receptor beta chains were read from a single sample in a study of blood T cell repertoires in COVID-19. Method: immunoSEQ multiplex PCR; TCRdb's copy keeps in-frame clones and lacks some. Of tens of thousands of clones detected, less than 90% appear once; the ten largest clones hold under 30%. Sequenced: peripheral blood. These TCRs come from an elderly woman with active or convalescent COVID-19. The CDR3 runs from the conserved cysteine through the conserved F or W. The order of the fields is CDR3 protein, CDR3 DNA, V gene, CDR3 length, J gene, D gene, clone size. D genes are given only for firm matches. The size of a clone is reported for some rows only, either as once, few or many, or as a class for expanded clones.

cdr3_aa: CASSLPYRTANYGYTF; cdr3_nt: TGTGCCAGCAGCTTACCCTATAGGACAGCTAACTATGGCTACACCTTC; v_call: TRBV11-2; cdr3_length: 16; j_call: TRBJ1-2; d_call: NA; clone_size: NA
cdr3_aa: CSVEDLGQGASEQYF; cdr3_nt: TGCAGCGTTGAAGATCTCGGGCAGGGGGCGAGTGAGCAGTACTTC; v_call: TRBV29-1; cdr3_length: 15; j_call: TRBJ2-7; d_call: TRBD1; clone_size: NA
cdr3_aa: CASSTAGGGNEKLFF; cdr3_nt: TGCGCCAGCAGTACCGCAGGGGGCGGGAATGAAAAACTGTTTTTT; v_call: TRBV4-1; cdr3_length: 15; j_call: TRBJ1-4; d_call: TRBD1; clone_size: NA
cdr3_aa: CASSEYGVPPYNEQFF; cdr3_nt: TGTGCCAGCAGTGAATACGGGGTGCCCCCCTACAATGAGCAGTTCTTC; v_call: TRBV6-1; cdr3_length: 16; j_call: TRBJ2-1; d_call: NA; clone_size: NA
cdr3_aa: CASSQARPGQGSGYTF; cdr3_nt: TGTGCCAGCAGCCAAGCCAGACCGGGACAGGGTTCTGGCTACACCTTC; v_call: TRBV4-2; cdr3_length: 16; j_call: TRBJ1-2; d_call: TRBD1; clone_size: NA
cdr3_aa: CASSVGRLYEQYF; cdr3_nt: TGTGCCAGCAGCGTCGGTAGACTATACGAGCAGTACTTC; v_call: TRBV11-1; cdr3_length: 13; j_call: TRBJ2-7; d_call: NA; clone_size: NA
cdr3_aa: CASSLTGQGENSPLHF; cdr3_nt: TGTGCCAGCAGCTTGACTGGACAGGGGGAGAATTCACCCCTCCACTTT; v_call: TRBV5-4; cdr3_length: 16; j_call: TRBJ1-6; d_call: TRBD1; clone_size: NA
cdr3_aa: CASSLEVGGPLDTQYF; cdr3_nt: TGTGCCAGCAGCTTAGAGGTGGGGGGGCCTTTAGATACGCAGTATTTT; v_call: TRBV7-6; cdr3_length: 16; j_call: TRBJ2-3; d_call: NA; clone_size: NA
cdr3_aa: CASSIVPGTEAFF; cdr3_nt: TGTGCCAGTAGTATTGTCCCCGGGACTGAAGCTTTCTTT; v_call: TRBV19; cdr3_length: 13; j_call: TRBJ1-1; d_call: NA; clone_size: NA
cdr3_aa: CARKDTGQINSNTGELFF; cdr3_nt: TGCGCCAGGAAGGATACTGGACAAATTAACTCGAACACCGGGGAGCTGTTTTTT; v_call: TRBV5-1; cdr3_length: 18; j_call: TRBJ2-2; d_call: NA; clone_size: NA
cdr3_aa: CAWSGQGLGQPQHF; cdr3_nt: TGTGCCTGGAGTGGGCAGGGGCTAGGTCAGCCCCAGCATTTT; v_call: TRBV30; cdr3_length: 14; j_call: TRBJ1-5; d_call: NA; clone_size: NA
cdr3_aa: CASSKVRGNEQYF; cdr3_nt: TGTGCCAGCAGCAAAGTGCGGGGAAACGAGCAGTACTTC; v_call: TRBV21-1; cdr3_length: 13; j_call: TRBJ2-7; d_call: NA; clone_size: NA
cdr3_aa: CASSGNRVQANVLTF; cdr3_nt: TGTGCCAGCAGTGGGAACAGGGTTCAAGCCAACGTCCTGACTTTC; v_call: TRBV2; cdr3_length: 15; j_call: TRBJ2-6; d_call: NA; clone_size: NA
cdr3_aa: CASSLLGARSSPLHF; cdr3_nt: TGTGCCAGCAGTTTATTGGGGGCGCGTAGTTCACCCCTCCACTTT; v_call: TRBV28; cdr3_length: 15; j_call: TRBJ1-6; d_call: NA; clone_size: once
cdr3_aa: CASSSPGTLLYEQYF; cdr3_nt: TGTGCCAGCAGTTCTCCCGGGACACTACTCTACGAGCAGTACTTC; v_call: TRBV28; cdr3_length: 15; j_call: TRBJ2-7; d_call: NA; clone_size: NA
cdr3_aa: CASSLELAGARDTQYF; cdr3_nt: TGTGCCAGCAGCTTAGAACTAGCGGGGGCGAGGGATACGCAGTATTTT; v_call: TRBV7-9; cdr3_length: 16; j_call: TRBJ2-3; d_call: TRBD2; clone_size: NA
cdr3_aa: CASSLVPGYGNTIYF; cdr3_nt: TGTGCCAGCAGCTTAGTACCAGGGTATGGAAACACCATATATTTT; v_call: TRBV7-2; cdr3_length: 15; j_call: TRBJ1-3; d_call: NA; clone_size: once
cdr3_aa: CASSSPGQGSSQFF; cdr3_nt: TGTGCCAGCAGCTCGCCGGGACAGGGTTCCTCGCAGTTCTTC; v_call: TRBV11-2; cdr3_length: 14; j_call: TRBJ2-1; d_call: TRBD1; clone_size: NA
cdr3_aa: CASSKSGTSGPQFF; cdr3_nt: TGTGCCAGCAGCAAGTCCGGGACTAGCGGCCCGCAGTTCTTC; v_call: TRBV5-4; cdr3_length: 14; j_call: TRBJ2-1; d_call: TRBD2; clone_size: NA
cdr3_aa: CASSEGPPTGFYGYTF; cdr3_nt: TGTGCCAGCAGTGAAGGGCCCCCGACAGGGTTCTATGGCTACACCTTC; v_call: TRBV6-1; cdr3_length: 16; j_call: TRBJ1-2; d_call: TRBD1; clone_size: once
cdr3_aa: CASSLGGTGDTDTQYF; cdr3_nt: TGCGCCAGCAGCTTGGGGGGGACAGGTGACACAGATACGCAGTATTTT; v_call: TRBV5-1; cdr3_length: 16; j_call: TRBJ2-3; d_call: TRBD1; clone_size: NA
cdr3_aa: CASSLRTGEYGYTF; cdr3_nt: TGTGCCAGCAGTCTAAGGACAGGGGAGTATGGCTACACCTTC; v_call: TRBV27; cdr3_length: 14; j_call: TRBJ1-2; d_call: TRBD1; clone_size: NA
cdr3_aa: CASNQVRYGYTF; cdr3_nt: TGTGCCAGCAACCAGGTCCGTTATGGCTACACCTTC; v_call: TRBV11-2; cdr3_length: 12; j_call: TRBJ1-2; d_call: NA; clone_size: NA
cdr3_aa: CASSKGGTGPDTQYF; cdr3_nt: TGTGCCAGCAGCAAAGGGGGGACAGGGCCAGATACGCAGTATTTT; v_call: TRBV9; cdr3_length: 15; j_call: TRBJ2-3; d_call: TRBD1; clone_size: NA
cdr3_aa: CASSLAIGGRNTEAFF; cdr3_nt: TGTGCCAGCAGCTTGGCGATTGGGGGGAGGAACACTGAAGCTTTCTTT; v_call: TRBV5-8; cdr3_length: 16; j_call: TRBJ1-1; d_call: NA; clone_size: NA
cdr3_aa: CASSERGDRGFSNQPQHF; cdr3_nt: TGTGCCAGCAGTGAAAGGGGCGACAGAGGATTTAGCAATCAGCCCCAGCATTTT; v_call: TRBV6-1; cdr3_length: 18; j_call: TRBJ1-5; d_call: NA; clone_size: NA
cdr3_aa: CASSLDLVADYGYTF; cdr3_nt: TGTGCCAGCAGCTTAGATCTGGTGGCCGACTATGGCTACACCTTC; v_call: TRBV11-3; cdr3_length: 15; j_call: TRBJ1-2; d_call: NA; clone_size: NA
cdr3_aa: CATSRGGRGLQETQYF; cdr3_nt: TGTGCCACCAGCAGAGGGGGCAGGGGGCTTCAAGAGACCCAGTACTTC; v_call: TRBV15; cdr3_length: 16; j_call: TRBJ2-5; d_call: TRBD1; clone_size: NA